The 32 T cell receptor beta chains below all came from one sample that was sequenced in a study of T cell responses to AZD1222 COVID-19 vaccine. Profiling relied on immunoSEQ multiplex PCR, and the TCRdb table lists in-frame clones only, not all of them. The data show over 100,000 clones, about nine tenths seen once. The starting material was peripheral blood, obtained on day 0 of AZD1222 vaccination. The receptors originated from an adult in good health.

V is TRBV5-1 and J is TRBJ2-1; the match to TRBD2 covers 10 bases. V lost 1 base to trimming and J lost 8 bases; unmatched junction nucleotides: 9. The CDR3 totals 16 residues. The germline V gene has CDR1 SGHRS and CDR2 YFSETQ. Written as DNA, the CDR3 is TGCGCCAGCAGCTTGATCTTAAAGCGGGGGGGCCATGAGCAGTTCTTC. It encodes CASSLILKRGGHEQFF.

This clone was observed once. The chain recombines TRBV20-1 with TRBJ1-1, with TRBD1 as a possible D gene (6 bases). This CDR3 is built from 15 residues. CDR1 and CDR2 from the germline V gene are DFQATT and SNEGSKA (reference sequence). With 3 bases removed from V and 0 bases from J, the gap between germline ends came to 14 bases. This CDR3 is CSASNFRGLNTEAFF. DNA of the CDR3: TGCAGTGCTAGTAATTTCAGGGGCCTGAACACTGAAGCTTTCTTT.

The J gene is TRBJ1-4, the V gene TRBV7-2; tentatively, D is TRBD1 (6 bases). The CDR3 runs to 15 residues. Germline V gives CDR1 SGHTA, CDR2 FQGNSA. The ends were cut back, 4 bases at V and 3 bases at J, with 12 bases in the middle. Here the CDR3 reads CASSYHRVPNEKLFF. DNA of the CDR3: TGTGCCAGCAGCTACCACAGGGTTCCTAATGAAAAACTGTTTTTT. Full variable domain (outside the CDR3, taken from reference TRBV7-2 and TRBJ1-4): GAGVSQSPSNKVTEKGKDVELRCDPISGHTALYWYRQSLGQGLEFLIYFQGNSAPDKSGLPSDRFSAERTGGSVSTLTIQRTQQEDSAVYLCASSYHRVPNEKLFFGSGTQLSVL.

This clone was detected a few times. The rearrangement joins TRBV28 to TRBJ1-3; D may be TRBD1 (6 bases). Deletions cut 3 bases from V and 2 bases from J, with 11 bases between. This CDR3 comprises 15 residues. Germline values: CDR1 MDHEN, CDR2 SYDVKM. CDR3 loop: CASSFLTGTGNTIYF. The CDR3 DNA reads as TGTGCCAGCAGTTTTCTCACAGGGACTGGAAACACCATATATTTT.

DNA of the CDR3: TGTGCCAGCACTCCCGGAGGACAGGCCCCCGGAGCTTTCTTT. This encodes CASTPGGQAPGAFF. The genes are TRBV28 and TRBJ1-1; 7 nucleotides align to TRBD1. After removal of 7 bases from V and 10 bases from J, the junction contained 15 bases not matched to a gene. Germline V gene data show CDR1 as MDHEN and CDR2 as SYDVKM. The CDR3 runs 14 residues.

The chain combines TRBV7-8 with TRBJ1-1; a possible D gene is TRBD1 (5 bases). The CDR3 is 13 residues long. The V end was cut by 0 bases, the J end by 4 bases, with 6 bases between. Germline V gene lookup returns CDR1 SGHVS and CDR2 FQNEAQ. The CDR3 loop is CASSLAGATEAFF. The CDR3 DNA is TGTGCCAGCAGCTTAGCTGGGGCCACTGAAGCTTTCTTT.

The chain's CDR3 is CASRGLRGYTF. The CDR3 DNA sequence: TGTGCCAGCAGGGGCCTTCGCGGCTACACCTTC. V is TRBV2 and J is TRBJ1-2; D remains unclear. Germline CDR1 and CDR2: SNHLY and FYNNEI. The CDR3 is 11 amino acids. Deletions cut 6 bases from V and 8 bases from J, with 10 bases between. Filled out from reference TRBV2 and TRBJ1-2, the complete variable domain reads EPEVTQTPSHQVTQMGQEVILRCVPISNHLYFYWYRQILGQKVEFLVSFYNNEISEKSEIFDDQFSVERPDGSNFTLKIRSTKLEDSAMYFCASRGLRGYTFGSGTRLTVV.

The chain is built from TRBV7-2 and TRBJ2-3; 10 bases are a match to TRBD2. V lost 5 bases to trimming and J lost 4 bases; unmatched junction nucleotides: 6. CDR3 length: 15 amino acids. Per the germline V gene, CDR1 is SGHTA and CDR2 is FQGNSA. The chain's CDR3 is CASSLLSGGPDTQYF. CDR3 bases: TGTGCCAGCAGCCTGCTTAGCGGGGGGCCAGATACGCAGTATTTT.

This chain links TRBV5-1 with TRBJ2-5; D is perhaps TRBD2 (7 bases). Germline CDR1 is SGHRS and CDR2 is YFSETQ. The CDR3 is made up of 16 amino acids. Trimming removed 7 bases at V and 1 base at J, with 20 bases between. The CDR3: CASPRRRGALQETQYF. The DNA for the CDR3 is TGCGCCAGCCCTCGGCGACGGGGGGCCCTCCAAGAGACCCAGTACTTC.

V usage is TRBV28 and J usage is TRBJ1-5; 8 nucleotides align to TRBD1. This CDR3 is 14 amino acids long. The germline V gene encodes CDR1 MDHEN and CDR2 SYDVKM. V dropped 6 bases and J dropped 6; count of bases not matched to a gene: 7. CDR3 bases: TGTGCCAGCAGATTTGACAGGGGTAGTCAGCCCCAGCATTTT. The encoded protein is CASRFDRGSQPQHF.

There are a few counts of this clone. The V gene is TRBV6-5, the J gene TRBJ1-1; D perhaps matches TRBD1 (6 bases). This CDR3 is 15 amino acids long. V was cut by 6 bases and J by 0 bases, with 14 bases left in between. CDR1 and CDR2 from the germline V gene are MNHEY and SVGAGI. Here the CDR3 reads CASRNRVGMNTEAFF. The DNA of the CDR3 is TGTGCCAGCAGGAACAGGGTTGGAATGAACACTGAAGCTTTCTTT.

This clone appeared once. The V and J genes are TRBV28 and TRBJ1-2; TRBD1 matches at 8 bases. Per germline, CDR1 MDHEN and CDR2 SYDVKM. V lost 4 bases and J lost 4; bases outside the gene matches: 11. The length of the CDR3 is 16 residues. CDR3 amino acids: CASSSPRTGYVYGYTF. In nucleotides, the CDR3 is TGTGCCAGCAGTTCCCCTCGGACAGGGTACGTCTATGGCTACACCTTC.

The rearrangement joins TRBV7-3 to TRBJ2-2; D unresolved. This CDR3 has 13 amino acids. Germline V gene sequence: CDR1 SGHTA, CDR2 FQGTGA. V lost 0 bases to trimming and J lost 6 bases, with 5 bases between them. The CDR3 loop is CASSLTGSGELFF. The CDR3 DNA is TGTGCCAGCAGCTTAACGGGGTCCGGGGAGCTGTTTTTT.

The genes are TRBV7-9 and TRBJ1-1, with D unclear. The length of the CDR3 is 14 residues. Trimming took 2 bases from V and 3 from J, leaving 10 bases between them. The germline CDR1 and CDR2 sequences are SEHNR and FQNEAQ (reference sequence). CDR3 amino acids: CASSLHDGDTEAFF. CDR3 DNA sequence: TGTGCCAGCAGCTTACATGATGGGGACACTGAAGCTTTCTTT.

The rearrangement joins TRBV6-5 to TRBJ2-3; 8 bases match TRBD2. The CDR3 is 14 residues long. V gave up 10 bases and J gave up 3 bases; unmatched junction bases: 9. Per the germline V gene, CDR1 is MNHEY and CDR2 is SVGAGI. This CDR3 reads CATPDPGGTDTQYF. CDR3 nucleotide sequence: TGTGCCACACCTGACCCGGGGGGGACAGATACGCAGTATTTT.

This rearrangement joins TRBV11-3 to TRBJ2-2, with D perhaps matching TRBD1 (6 bases). V lost 5 bases and J 5 bases, leaving 18 bases between the germline ends. Germline V CDR1 and CDR2: SGHNT, YENEEA. This CDR3 spans 16 amino acids. CDR3 nucleotides: TGTGCCAGCAGCACTCGGGACACCACCCGTACCGGGGAGCTGTTTTTT. Encoded protein: CASSTRDTTRTGELFF.

The chain joins TRBV28 to TRBJ2-1; 13 nucleotides align to TRBD2. CDR1 is MDHEN, CDR2 SYDVKM, per germline. V lost 6 bases and J lost 7; bases outside the gene matches: 3. This CDR3 is built from 14 residues. CDR3 region: CASRGLAGMNEQFF. As DNA, the CDR3 is TGTGCCAGCAGGGGACTAGCGGGGATGAATGAGCAGTTCTTC.

J is TRBJ2-5 and V is TRBV18; D gene unclear. The V gene lost 1 base and the J gene lost 0 bases, with 6 bases spanning the gap. The CDR3 covers 14 residues. The germline V gene encodes CDR1 KGHSH and CDR2 LQKENI. In DNA form, the CDR3 reads TGTGCCAGCTCACCACGGTCGGACCAAGAGACCCAGTACTTC. Translation: CASSPRSDQETQYF.

V is TRBV9 and J is TRBJ2-1; no clear D gene. This CDR3 contains 11 residues. The V gene's germline CDR1 is SGDLS and CDR2 YYNGEE. V gave up 3 bases and J gave up 6 bases, with 4 bases separating them. The CDR3 DNA reads TGTGCCAGCAGCGGGCGCAATGAGCAGTTCTTC. Amino acids: CASSGRNEQFF.

This rearrangement joins TRBV28 to TRBJ1-1; D is ambiguous. CDR3 size: 14 residues. V lost 4 bases and J lost 0, with 9 bases in between. Germline values: CDR1 MDHEN, CDR2 SYDVKM. Written as DNA, the CDR3 is TGTGCCAGCAGTTGGACTGGGATGAACACTGAAGCTTTCTTT. This codes for CASSWTGMNTEAFF.

This chain uses TRBV6-2 or TRBV6-3 with TRBJ2-7; a weak D match, TRBD1 (6 bases). Trimming shortened V by 5 bases and J by 0 bases, and 11 bases separated the two germline ends. The germline CDR1 and CDR2 sequences are MNHEY and SVGEGT. The CDR3 consists of 14 residues. The CDR3 spells CASSPDRNSYEQYF. The CDR3 region has the DNA TGTGCCAGCAGTCCAGACAGGAACTCCTACGAGCAGTACTTC.

The V call is TRBV6-5, the J call TRBJ1-5; D perhaps matches TRBD1 (6 bases). CDR1 MNHEY and CDR2 SVGAGI come from the germline V gene. This CDR3 has 14 residues. V shed 6 bases and J shed 1 base, with 10 bases lying between them. In DNA form, the CDR3 reads TGTGCCAGCAGAAGGGACAACAGCAATCAGCCCCAGCATTTT. Its translation is CASRRDNSNQPQHF.

This clone appeared a single time. Its ends do not fully match the called genes, so a read error is possible. This chain joins TRBV28 and TRBJ1-5; TRBD1 agrees at 7 bases. CDR1 is MDHEN, CDR2 SYDVKM, per germline. The CDR3 extends over 16 amino acids. As DNA, the CDR3 is TGTGCCAGCAGTGCATCCGGGACAGCCAAAAATCGGCCCCAGCATTTT. Translation: CASSASGTAKNRPQHF.

The rearrangement uses TRBV24-1 and TRBJ2-2, with 7 nucleotides matching TRBD1. CDR3 length: 14 residues. V lost 10 bases and J lost 0; bases outside the gene matches: 4. CDR1 and CDR2 (germline): KGHDR, SFDVKD. The CDR3 nucleotides read TGTGCCACAGGACAGGCTACGAACACCGGGGAGCTGTTTTTT. As protein: CATGQATNTGELFF.

V is TRBV28 and J is TRBJ2-7; D is unresolved. Trimming stripped 6 bases from V and 0 bases from J, with 9 bases between. From germline, CDR1 is MDHEN and CDR2 SYDVKM. This CDR3 has 13 amino acids. CDR3 nucleotide sequence: TGTGCCAGCAGCCTGCCGCTCTCCTACGAGCAGTACTTC. It is translated as CASSLPLSYEQYF. Complete variable domain (other parts from reference TRBV28 and TRBJ2-7): DVKVTQSSRYLVKRTGEKVFLECVQDMDHENMFWYRQDPGLGLRLIYFSYDVKMKEKGDIPEGYSVSREKKERFSLILESASTNQTSMYLCASSLPLSYEQYFGPGTRLTVT.

In its sample, this clone was seen a few times. The V gene is TRBV19, the J gene TRBJ1-6; 11 bases match TRBD1. The germline gives CDR1 LNHDA, CDR2 SQIVND (reference sequence). The CDR3 spans 15 residues. V was clipped by 5 bases and J by 10 bases; unmatched bases: 7. CDR3 in DNA: TGTGCCAGTAGTCCCCGGACAGGGGGCGCGTCACCCCTCCACTTT. It yields the protein CASSPRTGGASPLHF. Using reference TRBV19 and TRBJ1-6 for the parts outside the CDR3, the full variable domain is DGGITQSPKYLFRKEGQNVTLSCEQNLNHDAMYWYRQDPGQGLRLIYYSQIVNDFQKGDIAEGYSVSREKKESFPLTVTSAQKNPTAFYLCASSPRTGGASPLHFGNGTRLTVT.

The chain recombines TRBV7-9 with TRBJ2-7; TRBD1 or TRBD2 may be the D gene (5 bases each). Trimming stripped 5 bases from V and 3 bases from J, with 17 bases between. Germline CDR1 is SEHNR and CDR2 is FQNEAQ (reference sequence). The CDR3 covers 15 residues. This CDR3 reads CASSPRDGVLYEQYF. CDR3 coding DNA: TGTGCCAGCAGCCCAAGGGACGGAGTACTCTACGAGCAGTACTTC.

The V gene is TRBV11-2, the J gene TRBJ1-2; D might be TRBD1 (6 bases). CDR1 SGHAT and CDR2 FQNNGV come from the germline V gene. V was clipped by 5 bases and J by 2 bases, with 12 bases between them. The CDR3 is made up of 14 amino acids. This CDR3 is CASSPGHQNYGYTF. The CDR3 DNA follows: TGTGCCAGCAGCCCGGGACATCAAAACTATGGCTACACCTTC. The variable domain in full, with the rest retrieved from reference TRBV11-2 and TRBJ1-2, is EAGVAQSPRYKIIEKRQSVAFWCNPISGHATLYWYQQILGQGPKLLIQFQNNGVVDDSQLPKDRFSAERLKGVDSTLKIQPAKLEDSAVYLCASSPGHQNYGYTFGSGTRLTVV.

This chain links TRBV5-1 with TRBJ1-2; 8 nucleotides agree with TRBD1. The CDR3 is 14 residues long. V shed 4 bases, J shed 4 bases, and the junction held 6 bases outside the gene matches. Germline CDR1 SGHRS, CDR2 YFSETQ. In nucleotides, the CDR3 is TGCGCCAGCAGCCCGCGACAGGGGAGCTATGGCTACACCTTC. Encoded protein: CASSPRQGSYGYTF.

CDR3 sequence: CASSPGETNSGYTF. CDR3 DNA: TGTGCCAGCTCACCGGGGGAAACAAACAGCGGCTACACCTTC. J is TRBJ1-2 and V is TRBV18; D may be TRBD1 (5 bases). The germline V and J ends were trimmed by 3 bases and 8 bases, with 16 bases remaining between them. CDR1 and CDR2 (germline): KGHSH, LQKENI. CDR3 length: 14 residues.

The genes are TRBV9 and TRBJ2-7, with a weak D call TRBD2 (6 bases). Germline CDR1 SGDLS, CDR2 YYNGEE. The ends were cut back, 3 bases at V and 0 bases at J, with 13 bases in the middle. CDR3 length: 15 amino acids. Here the CDR3 reads CASSEAGTFSYEQYF. CDR3 in DNA: TGTGCCAGCAGCGAGGCCGGGACTTTCTCCTACGAGCAGTACTTC.

The CDR3: CASGLAGPSPNTGELFF. The CDR3 DNA sequence: TGTGCCAGTGGCCTCGCAGGGCCCTCTCCGAACACCGGGGAGCTGTTTTTT. The J gene is TRBJ2-2, the V gene TRBV19, with D perhaps TRBD1 (5 bases). The CDR3 runs 17 residues. Trimming removed 8 bases from V and 0 bases from J, with 19 bases in between. Germline V lookup: CDR1 LNHDA, CDR2 SQIVND (reference sequence). Full variable domain (outside the CDR3, taken from reference TRBV19 and TRBJ2-2): DGGITQSPKYLFRKEGQNVTLSCEQNLNHDAMYWYRQDPGQGLRLIYYSQIVNDFQKGDIAEGYSVSREKKESFPLTVTSAQKNPTAFYLCASGLAGPSPNTGELFFGEGSRLTVL.